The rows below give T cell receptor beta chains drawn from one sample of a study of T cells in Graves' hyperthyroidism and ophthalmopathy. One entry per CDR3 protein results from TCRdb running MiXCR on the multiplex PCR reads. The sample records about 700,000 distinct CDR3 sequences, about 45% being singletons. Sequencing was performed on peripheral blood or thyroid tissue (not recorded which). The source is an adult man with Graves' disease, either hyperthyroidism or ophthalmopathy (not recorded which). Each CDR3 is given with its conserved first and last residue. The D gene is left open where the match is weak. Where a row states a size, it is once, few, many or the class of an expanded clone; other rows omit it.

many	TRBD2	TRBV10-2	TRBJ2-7	TGCGCCAGCAGTGAGGAGGGAGGGAGGACCTACGAGCAGTACTTC	CASSEEGGRTYEQYF
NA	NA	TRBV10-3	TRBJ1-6	TGTGCCAGCTGGGCAGGGGATGCCTATAATTCACCCCTCCACTTT	CASWAGDAYNSPLHF
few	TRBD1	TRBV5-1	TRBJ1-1	TGCGCCAGCAAACAACAGGGGGCGCAGATTGAAGCTTTCTTT	CASKQQGAQIEAFF
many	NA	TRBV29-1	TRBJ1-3	TGCAGCGTTGAAGGACAGGACAGTGGAAACACCATATATTTT	CSVEGQDSGNTIYF
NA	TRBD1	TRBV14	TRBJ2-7	TGTGCCAGCAGCCATCCTCAGGGGGCGCGGGAGCAGTACTTC	CASSHPQGAREQYF
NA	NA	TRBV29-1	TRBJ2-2	TGCAGCGTTGAAGTCCAGACAGGTGGCACCGGGGAGCTGTTTTTT	CSVEVQTGGTGELFF
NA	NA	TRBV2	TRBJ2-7	TGTGCCAGCAGTGAGCAGGGGACGGCCTCCTACGAGCAGTACTTC	CASSEQGTASYEQYF
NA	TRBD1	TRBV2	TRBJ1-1	TGTGCCAGCAGAGACCGACAGGGGTTTACTGAAGCTTTCTTT	CASRDRQGFTEAFF
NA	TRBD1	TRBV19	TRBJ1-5	TGTGCCAGTAGTATTGGGACAGGGGGCTTGATGGGCAATCAGCCCCAGCATTTT	CASSIGTGGLMGNQPQHF
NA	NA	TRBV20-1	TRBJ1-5	TGCAGTGCTACCGGGAACAATCAGTCCCAGCATTTT	CSATGNNQSQHF
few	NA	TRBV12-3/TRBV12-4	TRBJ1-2	TGTGCCAGCAGTTGGCCCCAGACTAACTATGGCTACACCTTC	CASSWPQTNYGYTF